This T cell receptor beta chain originates from a study of T-cell reconstitution after alpha-beta-depleted transplantation in children. Study-level points and caveats: T-cell numbers and diversity one year post-transplant derived largely from freshly generated T cells. Several hundred graft clones that had expanded were reportedly the source of alpha-beta T cells about two months after transplant. At day 60, the high TCRbeta diversity found in some patients originated from recipient T cells and thymic progenitors that had survived.

This clonotype came up a few times. Its antigen is undetermined. Preparation of the TCRbeta library used unique molecular identifiers. A single record per CDR3 protein comes from TCRdb applying MiXCR to the PCR reads. The data hold 90,000 to 100,000 distinct CDR3 sequences, with more than 20% observed a single time. The CDR3 has 16 amino acids. The germline V gene encodes CDR1 DFQATT and CDR2 SNEGSKA (reference sequence). The V and J ends lost 0 bases and 2 bases, in that order; junction bases with no gene match: 7. The sequencing used PBMCs, collected before TCRalphabeta/CD19-depleted stem cell transplant. V is TRBV20-1 and J is TRBJ2-7, with 10 bases matching TRBD2. The TCR comes from a boy aged 2-9 years with acute lymphoblastic leukemia, due to receive a stem cell transplant. CDR3 in DNA: TGCAGTGCTAGAGATTTGACTAGCGGGCAAACCTACGAGCAGTACTTC. It translates to CSARDLTSGQTYEQYF.